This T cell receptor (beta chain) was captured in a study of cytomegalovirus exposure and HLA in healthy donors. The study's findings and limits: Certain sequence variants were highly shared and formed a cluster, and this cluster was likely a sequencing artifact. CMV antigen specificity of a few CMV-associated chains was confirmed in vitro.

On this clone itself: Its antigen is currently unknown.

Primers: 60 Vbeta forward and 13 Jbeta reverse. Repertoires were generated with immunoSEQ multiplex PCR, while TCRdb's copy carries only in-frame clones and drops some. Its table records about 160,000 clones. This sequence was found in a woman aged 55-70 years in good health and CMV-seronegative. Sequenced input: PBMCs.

CDR3 region: CASSLTSRGEQYF. The CDR3, as DNA: TGCGCCAGCAGCCTGACCTCCAGGGGCGAGCAGTACTTC. V and J are TRBV4-3 and TRBJ2-7; the D gene is possibly TRBD1 (6 bases). V lost 4 bases and J lost 6, with 13 bases in between. This CDR3 is 13 amino acids long. The germline gives CDR1 LGHNA, CDR2 YSLEER.